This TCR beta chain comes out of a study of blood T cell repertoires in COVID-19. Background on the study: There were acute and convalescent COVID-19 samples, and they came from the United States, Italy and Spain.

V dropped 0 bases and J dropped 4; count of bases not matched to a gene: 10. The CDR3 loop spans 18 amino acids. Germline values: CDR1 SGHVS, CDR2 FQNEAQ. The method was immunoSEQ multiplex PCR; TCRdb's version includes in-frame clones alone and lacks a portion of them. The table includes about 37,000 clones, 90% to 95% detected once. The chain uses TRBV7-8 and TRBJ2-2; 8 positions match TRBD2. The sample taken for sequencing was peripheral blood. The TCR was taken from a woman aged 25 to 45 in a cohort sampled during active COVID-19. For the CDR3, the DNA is TGTGCCAGCAGCTTAGCGCTAACCGGGAGGGCAGGCACCGGGGAGCTGTTTTTT. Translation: CASSLALTGRAGTGELFF.